The 31 T cell receptor beta chains below all came from one sample that was sequenced in a study of blood T cell repertoires in COVID-19. TCRdb's copy holds only in-frame clones and misses some; the assay was immunoSEQ multiplex PCR. Found here are around 250,000 clones, roughly 84% of them singletons; the top ten hold about 1.5%. Sample: peripheral blood. These receptors were taken from a woman in her thirties or forties who had recovered from COVID-19.

The chain combines TRBV28 with TRBJ1-6, with no clear D. The CDR3 totals 14 residues. Trimming removed 4 bases at V and 9 bases at J, with 13 bases between. Germline values: CDR1 MDHEN, CDR2 SYDVKM. CDR3 amino acids: CASSSHGVVSPLHF. The DNA of the CDR3 is TGTGCCAGCAGTTCCCACGGGGTCGTTTCACCCCTCCACTTT.

This chain connects TRBV3-1 (or the pseudogene TRBV3-2) to TRBJ1-6; the match to TRBD1 covers 7 bases. Germline V CDR1 and CDR2: LGHDT, YNNKEL (reference sequence). The CDR3 runs 15 residues. The J segment lost 8 bases and the V segment lost 3 bases, leaving 7 bases of the junction unmatched. CDR3 protein: CASSQTGKGDSPLHF. The CDR3 bases are TGTGCCAGCAGCCAGACAGGGAAAGGGGATTCACCCCTCCACTTT.

This rearrangement joins TRBV6-5 to TRBJ1-6, with D maybe TRBD1 (5 bases). The V end was cut by 4 bases, the J end by 6 bases, with 10 bases between. This CDR3 is 14 amino acids long. The germline V gene encodes CDR1 MNHEY and CDR2 SVGAGI. The CDR3 DNA sequence: TGTGCCAGCAGTTCAGGGTGGAGTAATTCACCCCTCCACTTT. Translated, it gives CASSSGWSNSPLHF.

The chain joins TRBV12-3 or TRBV12-4 to TRBJ1-1, with a tentative D call TRBD1 (5 bases). V gave up 8 bases and J gave up 2 bases, with 12 bases separating them. This CDR3 has 13 residues. The CDR3 DNA reads TGTGCCAGCGCGGCCAGGGATAACACTGAAGCTTTCTTT. It is translated as CASAARDNTEAFF.

This rearrangement joins TRBV2 to TRBJ1-5, with 8 positions matching TRBD1. The CDR3 totals 14 residues. V shed 6 bases, J shed 6 bases, and the junction held 7 bases outside the gene matches. CDR1 SNHLY and CDR2 FYNNEI come from the germline V gene. The CDR3 here is CASSGDRSIQPQHF. DNA for the CDR3: TGTGCCAGCAGCGGGGACAGGTCCATTCAGCCCCAGCATTTT.

This sequence joins TRBV5-1 and TRBJ2-1, with TRBD1 matching over 8 bases. CDR1 and CDR2 (germline): SGHRS, YFSETQ. The V segment lost 4 bases and the J segment 9 bases; nucleotides outside the gene matches: 12. There are 15 residues in the CDR3. DNA for the CDR3: TGCGCCAGCAGCCAGAGACAGGGGTGGGATAGTGAGCAGTTCTTC. It is translated as CASSQRQGWDSEQFF.

The gene calls are TRBV5-4 and TRBJ1-5; tentative D call: TRBD1 (5 bases). V lost 4 bases to trimming and J lost 4 bases, with 12 bases between them. In germline, CDR1 is SGHNT, CDR2 YYREEE (reference sequence). The CDR3 is 14 residues long. In nucleotides, the CDR3 is TGTGCCAGCAGCCGGGACGGGGGGAATCAGCCCCAGCATTTT. Its protein is CASSRDGGNQPQHF.

The chain is built from TRBV12-3 or TRBV12-4 and TRBJ2-2; a weak D match, TRBD1 (5 bases). There are 12 residues in the CDR3. The V and J ends lost 6 bases and 9 bases respectively, with 11 bases between them. The CDR3 coding sequence is TGTGCCAGCAGCTCAGGGTTCCGGGAGCTGTTTTTT. This encodes CASSSGFRELFF.

V usage is TRBV7-3 and J usage is TRBJ1-1; TRBD1 agrees at 11 bases. J lost 5 bases, V lost 5 bases, and 4 bases had no gene match. The CDR3 loop spans 14 amino acids. Germline V CDR1 and CDR2: SGHTA, FQGTGA. The CDR3 DNA sequence: TGTGCCAGCAGCGCCGGGACAGGGGGAACTGAAGCTTTCTTT. Translating gives CASSAGTGGTEAFF.

V and J are TRBV7-2 and TRBJ2-2; D might be TRBD2 (5 bases). Looked up from germline, CDR1 is SGHTA and CDR2 is FQGNSA. This CDR3 region has 15 residues. Trimming took off 5 bases at V and 4 bases at J, with 14 bases between the two ends. CDR3 sequence (DNA): TGTGCCAGCAGCAAGCAGACTATTGGCACCGGGGAGCTGTTTTTT. Protein product: CASSKQTIGTGELFF.

The chain combines TRBV30 with TRBJ1-6, with TRBD1 identical over 7 bases. The CDR3 length is 16 residues. Per germline, CDR1 GTSNPN and CDR2 SVGIG (reference sequence). V was pared by 5 bases and J by 7 bases, with 14 bases of the junction left unmatched. The CDR3 coding sequence is TGTGCCTGGTCCCTCCTACGACAGGGTATCAATTCACCCCTCCACTTT. It is translated as CAWSLLRQGINSPLHF.

This rearrangement joins TRBV7-2 to TRBJ2-7; a possible D gene is TRBD1 (5 bases). Germline CDR1 is SGHTA and CDR2 is FQGNSA. The germline V and J ends were trimmed by 3 bases and 2 bases, with 11 bases remaining between them. The CDR3 runs to 14 residues. This chain's CDR3 is CASSFTDKTYEQYF. DNA for the CDR3: TGTGCCAGCAGCTTCACGGACAAGACCTACGAGCAGTACTTC.

V and J are TRBV5-4 and TRBJ2-2; D is perhaps TRBD1 (5 bases). The CDR3 is 16 residues long. V was cut by 4 bases and J by 1 base, with 14 bases left in between. Germline CDR1 is SGHNT and CDR2 is YYREEE (reference sequence). CDR3: CASSPGSGMNTGELFF. The DNA of the CDR3 is TGTGCCAGCAGCCCCGGATCAGGGATGAACACCGGGGAGCTGTTTTTT.

V is TRBV11-2 and J is TRBJ2-2; 12 bases match TRBD2. Germline CDR1 reads SGHAT; CDR2 reads FQNNGV. V was pared by 5 bases and J by 5 bases, with 3 bases of the junction left unmatched. CDR3 length equals 15 residues. CDR3 sequence (DNA): TGTGCCAGCAGCCCTAGCGGGGGGGCGACCGGGGAGCTGTTTTTT. Translating gives CASSPSGGATGELFF. Full variable domain (missing parts from reference TRBV11-2 and TRBJ2-2): EAGVAQSPRYKIIEKRQSVAFWCNPISGHATLYWYQQILGQGPKLLIQFQNNGVVDDSQLPKDRFSAERLKGVDSTLKIQPAKLEDSAVYLCASSPSGGATGELFFGEGSRLTVL.

This chain links TRBV4-2 with TRBJ1-2; 9 bases map to TRBD1. Germline loops: CDR1 LGHNA, CDR2 YNFKEQ. The CDR3 consists of 17 residues. V lost 5 bases to trimming and J lost 5 bases; unmatched junction nucleotides: 15. CDR3 in DNA: TGTGCCAGCAGCAGAGGATCGATCGCGGACAGGGGTTATGGCTACACCTTC. Protein: CASSRGSIADRGYGYTF.

The J gene is TRBJ1-2, the V gene TRBV19; D is unresolved. The CDR3 extends over 13 amino acids. Germline V CDR1 and CDR2: LNHDA, SQIVND (reference sequence). V gave up 5 bases and J gave up 6 bases, with 13 bases separating them. The CDR3: CASSSGYLDGYTF. DNA of the CDR3: TGTGCCAGTAGTTCGGGGTACTTGGATGGCTACACCTTC.

This chain uses TRBV5-5 with TRBJ1-5; TRBD1 matches at 7 bases. J was trimmed by 0 bases and V by 1 base; bases with no gene match: 7. CDR3 length: 17 residues. The germline V gene has CDR1 SGHKS and CDR2 YYEKEE (reference sequence). CDR3 region: CASSLLGQPYSNQPQHF. The CDR3 DNA is TGTGCCAGCAGCTTGTTGGGACAGCCTTATAGCAATCAGCCCCAGCATTTT.

The chain employs TRBV2 and TRBJ1-6, with TRBD1 as a possible D gene (5 bases). The CDR3 sequence is 16 residues long. Trimming pared 1 base from V and 3 bases from J, leaving 10 bases between. Germline-derived CDR1 and CDR2 are SNHLY and FYNNEI. CDR3 in DNA: TGTGCCAGCAGTGAAGGGGGGGTAGGCTATAATTCACCCCTCCACTTT. This encodes CASSEGGVGYNSPLHF.

V is TRBV29-1 and J is TRBJ1-5, with 8 bases that match TRBD1. CDR3 length equals 14 residues. With V trimmed by 4 bases and J by 5 bases, 7 bases remained unmatched. CDR1 is SQVTM, CDR2 ANQGSEA, per germline. CDR3 bases: TGCAGCGTTGCCCAGGGGGCGGAGGATCAGCCCCAGCATTTT. It yields the protein CSVAQGAEDQPQHF.

This chain connects TRBV5-6 to TRBJ2-2; TRBD1 matches at 8 bases. With 2 bases clipped from V and 4 bases from J, the junction kept 4 bases outside the gene matches. CDR1 and CDR2 from the germline V gene are SGHDT and YYEEEE. This CDR3 spans 15 amino acids. The CDR3 protein is CASSFRDRGTGELFF. The DNA for the CDR3 is TGTGCCAGCAGCTTTAGAGACAGGGGCACCGGGGAGCTGTTTTTT.

The chain has TRBV6-5 and TRBJ1-1; D is unresolved. Germline CDR1 MNHEY, CDR2 SVGAGI. The V end lost 5 bases, the J end lost 7 bases, and 17 bases lay between the germline ends. The CDR3 contains 14 residues. For the CDR3, the DNA is TGTGCCAGCAGTCGCTTTGAGGCGGTGGTTGAAGCTTTCTTT. Its translation: CASSRFEAVVEAFF.

V usage is TRBV2 and J usage is TRBJ2-1; 7 bases match TRBD1. With 6 bases clipped from V and 0 bases from J, the junction kept 2 bases outside the gene matches. Germline V gene sequence: CDR1 SNHLY, CDR2 FYNNEI. The CDR3 is 14 amino acids. CDR3 in amino acids: CASSRTGSYNEQFF. CDR3 nucleotides: TGTGCCAGCAGCCGGACAGGCTCCTACAATGAGCAGTTCTTC.

The chain has TRBV6-5 and TRBJ2-4, with 11 bases aligning to TRBD2. Germline CDR1 is MNHEY and CDR2 is SVGAGI. V lost 7 bases and J lost 6; bases outside the gene matches: 5. The CDR3 spans 14 residues. The CDR3 coding sequence is TGTGCCAGCACTAGCGGGGGGAGAAGAAACATTCAGTACTTC. Its translation is CASTSGGRRNIQYF.

V is TRBV3-1 (or the pseudogene TRBV3-2) and J is TRBJ2-1; 8 nucleotides line up with TRBD1. This CDR3 comprises 14 residues. With 3 bases clipped from V and 13 bases from J, the junction kept 11 bases outside the gene matches. Germline CDR1 is LGHDT and CDR2 is YNNKEL (reference sequence). CDR3 nucleotides: TGTGCCAGCAGCCAGAACCGACAGGGGACTGACCAGTTCTTC. Its translation: CASSQNRQGTDQFF.

The chain is built from TRBV3-1 (or the pseudogene TRBV3-2) and TRBJ1-6; possible D gene TRBD1, 5 bases. The V end was cut by 6 bases, the J end by 7 bases, with 13 bases between. This CDR3 is built from 14 residues. The V gene's germline CDR1 is LGHDT and CDR2 YNNKEL (reference sequence). CDR3 sequence reads: CASRNPGWNSPLHF. In DNA form, the CDR3 reads TGTGCCAGCAGGAACCCAGGGTGGAATTCACCCCTCCACTTT.

The chain couples TRBV6-5 to TRBJ1-6; TRBD1 might be the D (5 bases). This CDR3 has 15 residues. Germline-derived CDR1 and CDR2 are MNHEY and SVGAGI. Trimming removed 6 bases at V and 6 bases at J, with 15 bases between. The CDR3 spells CASRQPGVGNSPLHF. The CDR3, as DNA: TGTGCCAGCAGACAACCGGGGGTGGGTAATTCACCCCTCCACTTT.

The rearrangement links TRBV14 to TRBJ2-3; unclear D gene. From germline, CDR1 is SGHDN and CDR2 FVKESK. The CDR3 has 14 amino acids. V was pared by 4 bases and J by 4 bases, with 12 bases between. The CDR3 is CASSPAFGSDTQYF. The CDR3 DNA is TGTGCCAGCAGCCCGGCCTTCGGGTCAGATACGCAGTATTTT.

The V gene is TRBV5-1, the J gene TRBJ2-7; TRBD2 might be the D (5 bases). Germline assignment: CDR1 SGHRS and CDR2 YFSETQ. The CDR3 is 13 residues long. Trimming shortened V by 1 base and J by 7 bases, and 12 bases separated the two germline ends. CDR3: CASSLSPSGEQYF. DNA of the CDR3: TGCGCCAGCAGCTTGAGTCCGTCGGGGGAGCAGTACTTC.

The chain links TRBV7-9 to TRBJ1-4; D unresolved. CDR3 size: 15 residues. V lost 5 bases and J lost 6, with 16 bases in between. Germline V gene lookup returns CDR1 SEHNR and CDR2 FQNEAQ (reference sequence). CDR3 DNA: TGTGCCAGCAGCCTTACCCTGTATCGAGATGAAAAACTGTTTTTT. Protein: CASSLTLYRDEKLFF. The variable domain in full, with the rest retrieved from reference TRBV7-9 and TRBJ1-4, is DTGVSQNPRHKITKRGQNVTFRCDPISEHNRLYWYRQTLGQGPEFLTYFQNEAQLEKSRLLSDRFSAERPKGSFSTLEIQRTEQGDSAMYLCASSLTLYRDEKLFFGSGTQLSVL.

This chain uses TRBV6-1 with TRBJ2-5; 9 bases match TRBD1. The CDR3 loop spans 14 amino acids. Germline trimming cut 3 bases from V and 4 bases from J; bases unmatched to any gene: 3. In germline, CDR1 is MNHNS, CDR2 SASEGT. The CDR3 sequence is CASSDTGGRETQYF. The CDR3 nucleotides are TGTGCCAGCAGTGACACAGGGGGCCGAGAGACCCAGTACTTC.

V usage is TRBV19 and J usage is TRBJ1-1; D may be TRBD1 (6 bases). CDR3 length: 19 amino acids. The V and J ends lost 3 bases and 0 bases respectively, with 23 bases between them. The germline CDR1 and CDR2 sequences are LNHDA and SQIVND (reference sequence). Here the CDR3 DNA reads TGTGCCAGTAGTATGGGGGTGGGACACTATGTTGAGATGAACACTGAAGCTTTCTTT. Residues: CASSMGVGHYVEMNTEAFF.